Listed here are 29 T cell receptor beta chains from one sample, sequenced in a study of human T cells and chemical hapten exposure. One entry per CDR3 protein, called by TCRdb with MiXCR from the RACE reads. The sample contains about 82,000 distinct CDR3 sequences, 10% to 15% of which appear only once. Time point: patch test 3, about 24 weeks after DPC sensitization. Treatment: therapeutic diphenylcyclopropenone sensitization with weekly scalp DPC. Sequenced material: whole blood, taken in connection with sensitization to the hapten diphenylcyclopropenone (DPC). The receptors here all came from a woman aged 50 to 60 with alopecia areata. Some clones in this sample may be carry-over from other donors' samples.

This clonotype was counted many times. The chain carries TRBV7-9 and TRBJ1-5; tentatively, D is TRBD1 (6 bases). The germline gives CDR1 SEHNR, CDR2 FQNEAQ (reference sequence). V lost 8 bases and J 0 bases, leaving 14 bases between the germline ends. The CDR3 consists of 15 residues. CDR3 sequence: CASQNREDSNQPQHF. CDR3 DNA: TGTGCCAGCCAGAACAGGGAGGATAGCAATCAGCCCCAGCATTTT.

The CDR3 loop reads CASSLLGENGKLFF. CDR3 DNA: TGTGCCAGCAGTTTACTGGGCGAAAATGGGAAACTGTTTTTT. The chain employs TRBV12-3 or TRBV12-4 and TRBJ1-4, with unresolved D. V shed 2 bases and J shed 11 bases, with 15 bases lying between them. This CDR3 contains 14 residues.

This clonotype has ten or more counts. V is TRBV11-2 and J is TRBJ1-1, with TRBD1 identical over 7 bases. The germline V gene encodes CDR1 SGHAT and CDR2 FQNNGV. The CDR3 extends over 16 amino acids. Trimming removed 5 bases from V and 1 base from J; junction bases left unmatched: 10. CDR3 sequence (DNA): TGTGCCAGCAGCCCACGGGACAGCTCCACGAACACTGAAGCTTTCTTT. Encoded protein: CASSPRDSSTNTEAFF.

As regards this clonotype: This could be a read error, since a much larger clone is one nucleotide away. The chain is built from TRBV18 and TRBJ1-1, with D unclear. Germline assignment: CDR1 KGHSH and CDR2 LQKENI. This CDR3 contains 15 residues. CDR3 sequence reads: CVSSPSVAGNTEAFF. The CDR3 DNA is TGTGTCAGCTCACCCTCTGTGGCTGGCAACACTGAAGCTTTCTTT.

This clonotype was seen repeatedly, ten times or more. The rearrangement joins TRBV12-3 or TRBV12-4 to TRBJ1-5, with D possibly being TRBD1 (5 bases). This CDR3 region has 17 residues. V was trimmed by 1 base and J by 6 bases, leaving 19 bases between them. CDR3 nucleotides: TGTGCCAGCAGTTTAGGGGATCGAGGGGCGCGCCCTCAGCCCCAGCATTTT. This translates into CASSLGDRGARPQPQHF.

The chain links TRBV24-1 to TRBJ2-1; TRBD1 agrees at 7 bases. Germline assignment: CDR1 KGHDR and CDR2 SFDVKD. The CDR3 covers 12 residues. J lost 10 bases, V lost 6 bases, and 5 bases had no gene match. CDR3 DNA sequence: TGTGCCACCAGTAACACAGGGGACGAGCAGTTCTTC. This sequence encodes CATSNTGDEQFF.

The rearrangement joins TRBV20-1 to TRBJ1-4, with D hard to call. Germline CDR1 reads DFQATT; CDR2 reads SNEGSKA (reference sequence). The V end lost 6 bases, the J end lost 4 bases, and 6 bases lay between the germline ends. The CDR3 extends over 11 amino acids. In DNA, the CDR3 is TGCAGTGCGCTGCGTAATGAAAAACTGTTTTTT. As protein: CSALRNEKLFF.

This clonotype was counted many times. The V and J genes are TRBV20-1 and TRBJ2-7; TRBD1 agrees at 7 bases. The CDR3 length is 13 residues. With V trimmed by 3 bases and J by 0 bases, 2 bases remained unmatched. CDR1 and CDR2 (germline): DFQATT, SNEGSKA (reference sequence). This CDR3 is CSASRDSSYEQYF. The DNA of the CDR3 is TGCAGTGCTAGCCGGGACAGCTCCTACGAGCAGTACTTC.

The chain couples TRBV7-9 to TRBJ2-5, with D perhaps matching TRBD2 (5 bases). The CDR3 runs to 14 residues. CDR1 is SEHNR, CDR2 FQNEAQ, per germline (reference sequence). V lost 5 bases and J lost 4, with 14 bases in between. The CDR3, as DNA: TGTGCCAGCAGCCTACGACGGGATCGAGAGACCCAGTACTTC. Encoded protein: CASSLRRDRETQYF.

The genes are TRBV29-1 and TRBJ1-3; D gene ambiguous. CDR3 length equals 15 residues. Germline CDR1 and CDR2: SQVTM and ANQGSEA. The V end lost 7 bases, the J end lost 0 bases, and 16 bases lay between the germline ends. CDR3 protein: CSAGPAESSGNTIYF. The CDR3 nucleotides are TGCAGCGCTGGCCCTGCTGAGAGCTCTGGAAACACCATATATTTT.

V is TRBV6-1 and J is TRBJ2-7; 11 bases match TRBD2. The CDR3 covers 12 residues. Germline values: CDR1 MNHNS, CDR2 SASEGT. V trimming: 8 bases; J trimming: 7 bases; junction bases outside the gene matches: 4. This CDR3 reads CASGLAGKEQYF. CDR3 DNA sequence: TGTGCCAGCGGACTAGCGGGTAAAGAGCAGTACTTC.

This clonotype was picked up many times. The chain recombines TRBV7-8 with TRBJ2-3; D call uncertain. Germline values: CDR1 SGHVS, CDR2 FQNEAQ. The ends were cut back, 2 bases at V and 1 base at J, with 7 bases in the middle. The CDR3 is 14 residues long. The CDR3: CASSLSEGTDTQYF. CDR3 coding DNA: TGTGCCAGCAGCTTAAGTGAGGGCACAGATACGCAGTATTTT.

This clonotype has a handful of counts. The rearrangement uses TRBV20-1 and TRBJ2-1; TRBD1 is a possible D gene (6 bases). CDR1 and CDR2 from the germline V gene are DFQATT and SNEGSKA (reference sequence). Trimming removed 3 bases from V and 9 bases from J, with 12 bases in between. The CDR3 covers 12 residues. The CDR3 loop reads CSASSRGAEQFF. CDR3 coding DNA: TGCAGTGCTAGTTCCAGGGGTGCTGAGCAGTTCTTC.

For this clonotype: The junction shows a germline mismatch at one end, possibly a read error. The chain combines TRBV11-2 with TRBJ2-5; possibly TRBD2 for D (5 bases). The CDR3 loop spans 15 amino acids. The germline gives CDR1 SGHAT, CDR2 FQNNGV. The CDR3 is CVSSLGRGNQETQYF. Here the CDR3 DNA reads TGTGTCAGCAGCTTAGGTCGGGGTAACCAAGAGACCCAGTACTTC.

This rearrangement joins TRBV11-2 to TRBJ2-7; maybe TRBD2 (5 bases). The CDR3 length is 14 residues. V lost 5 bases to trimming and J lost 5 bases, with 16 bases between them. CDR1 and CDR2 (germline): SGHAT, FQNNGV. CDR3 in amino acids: CASSPTQSGNEQYF. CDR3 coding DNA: TGTGCCAGCAGCCCGACTCAATCCGGGAACGAGCAGTACTTC.

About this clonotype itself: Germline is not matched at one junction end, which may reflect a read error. Here the CDR3 reads CGVGVLYEQYF. The DNA for the CDR3 is TGCGGCGTTGGCGTCCTCTACGAGCAGTACTTC. The V call is TRBV29-1, the J call TRBJ2-7; D is unresolved. The CDR3 sequence is 11 residues long. Germline-derived CDR1 and CDR2 are SQVTM and ANQGSEA.

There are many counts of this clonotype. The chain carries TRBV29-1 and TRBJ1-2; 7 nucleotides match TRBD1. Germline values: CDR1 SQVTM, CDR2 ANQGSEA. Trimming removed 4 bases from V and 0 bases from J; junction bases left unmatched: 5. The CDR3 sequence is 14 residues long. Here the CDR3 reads CSVGRGPSNYGYTF. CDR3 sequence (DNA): TGCAGCGTTGGGAGGGGGCCCTCTAACTATGGCTACACCTTC.

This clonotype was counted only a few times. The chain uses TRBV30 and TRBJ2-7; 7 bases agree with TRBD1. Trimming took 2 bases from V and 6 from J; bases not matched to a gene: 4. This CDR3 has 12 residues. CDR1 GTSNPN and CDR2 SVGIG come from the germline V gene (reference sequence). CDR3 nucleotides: TGTGCCTGGAGTACAGGGGCGGTCGAGCAGTACTTC. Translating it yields CAWSTGAVEQYF. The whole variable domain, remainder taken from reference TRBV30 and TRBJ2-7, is SQTIHQWPATLVQPVGSPLSLECTVEGTSNPNLYWYRQAAGRGLQLLFYSVGIGQISSEVPQNLSASRPQDRQFILSSKKLLLSDSGFYLCAWSTGAVEQYFGPGTRLTVT.

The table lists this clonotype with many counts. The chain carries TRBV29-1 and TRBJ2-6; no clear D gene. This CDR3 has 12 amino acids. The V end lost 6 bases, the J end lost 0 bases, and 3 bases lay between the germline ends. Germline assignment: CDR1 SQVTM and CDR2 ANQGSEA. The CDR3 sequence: CSVDSGANVLTF. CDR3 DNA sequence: TGCAGCGTAGACTCTGGGGCCAACGTCCTGACTTTC.

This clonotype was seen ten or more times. Here the CDR3 reads CASSSLTSGRTRTDTQYF. CDR3 bases: TGTGCCAGCAGCTCTTTGACTAGCGGGAGGACTCGCACAGATACGCAGTATTTT. The chain is built from TRBV5-4 and TRBJ2-3; 13 nucleotides agree with TRBD2. The ends lost 3 bases at V and 1 base at J; junction bases unmatched: 8. The CDR3 sequence is 18 residues long. Germline V gene data show CDR1 as SGHNT and CDR2 as YYREEE (reference sequence). Full variable domain (rest looked up from reference TRBV5-4 and TRBJ2-3): ETGVTQSPTHLIKTRGQQVTLRCSSQSGHNTVSWYQQALGQGPQFIFQYYREEENGRGNFPPRFSGLQFPNYSSELNVNALELDDSALYLCASSSLTSGRTRTDTQYFGPGTRLTVL.

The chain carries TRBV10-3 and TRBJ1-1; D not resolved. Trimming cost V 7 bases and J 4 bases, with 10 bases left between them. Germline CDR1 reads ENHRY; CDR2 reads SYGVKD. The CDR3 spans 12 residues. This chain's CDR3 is CAIKEGSTEAFF. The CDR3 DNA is TGTGCCATCAAGGAGGGTAGCACTGAAGCTTTCTTT.

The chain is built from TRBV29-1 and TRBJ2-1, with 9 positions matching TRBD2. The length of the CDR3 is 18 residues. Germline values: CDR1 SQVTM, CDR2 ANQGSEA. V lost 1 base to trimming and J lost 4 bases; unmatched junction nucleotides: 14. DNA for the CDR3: TGCAGCGTTGAAGGAGTAGAGACTAGCGGAGGGGAGTACAATGAGCAGTTCTTC. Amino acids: CSVEGVETSGGEYNEQFF.

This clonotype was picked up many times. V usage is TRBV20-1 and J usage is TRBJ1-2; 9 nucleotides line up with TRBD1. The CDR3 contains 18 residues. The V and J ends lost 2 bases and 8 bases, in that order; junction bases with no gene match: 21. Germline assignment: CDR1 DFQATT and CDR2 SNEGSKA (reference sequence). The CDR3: CSARLHTTRDRAPVGYTF. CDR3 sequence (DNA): TGCAGTGCTAGATTACACACCACCCGGGACAGGGCGCCCGTCGGCTACACCTTC.

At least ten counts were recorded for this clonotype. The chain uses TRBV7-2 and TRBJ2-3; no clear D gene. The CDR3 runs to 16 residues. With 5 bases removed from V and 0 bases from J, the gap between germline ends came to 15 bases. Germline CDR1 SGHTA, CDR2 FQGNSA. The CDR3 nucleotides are TGTGCCAGCAGCCTATTCTTGGGTCCTAGCACAGATACGCAGTATTTT. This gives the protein CASSLFLGPSTDTQYF.

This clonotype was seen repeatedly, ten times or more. The CDR3 loop reads CASSFTGDSYEQYF. The CDR3 bases are TGCGCCAGCAGCTTCACAGGGGACTCCTACGAGCAGTACTTC. The V and J genes are TRBV5-1 and TRBJ2-7; 7 positions match TRBD1. The CDR3 covers 14 residues. With 2 bases clipped from V and 0 bases from J, the junction kept 2 bases outside the gene matches. CDR1 is SGHRS, CDR2 YFSETQ, per germline.

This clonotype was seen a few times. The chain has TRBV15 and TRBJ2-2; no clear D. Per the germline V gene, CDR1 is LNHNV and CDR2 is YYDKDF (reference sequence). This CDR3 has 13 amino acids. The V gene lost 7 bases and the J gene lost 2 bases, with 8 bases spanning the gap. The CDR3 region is CATNQRNTGELFF. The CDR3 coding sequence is TGTGCCACCAACCAACGAAACACCGGGGAGCTGTTTTTT.

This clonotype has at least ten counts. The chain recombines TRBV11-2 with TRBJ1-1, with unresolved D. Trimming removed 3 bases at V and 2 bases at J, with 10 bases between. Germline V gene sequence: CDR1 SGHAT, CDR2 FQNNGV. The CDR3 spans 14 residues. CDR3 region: CASSFRLSNTEAFF. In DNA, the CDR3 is TGTGCCAGCAGCTTCCGCCTCTCCAACACTGAAGCTTTCTTT. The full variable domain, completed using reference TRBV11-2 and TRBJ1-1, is EAGVAQSPRYKIIEKRQSVAFWCNPISGHATLYWYQQILGQGPKLLIQFQNNGVVDDSQLPKDRFSAERLKGVDSTLKIQPAKLEDSAVYLCASSFRLSNTEAFFGQGTRLTVV.

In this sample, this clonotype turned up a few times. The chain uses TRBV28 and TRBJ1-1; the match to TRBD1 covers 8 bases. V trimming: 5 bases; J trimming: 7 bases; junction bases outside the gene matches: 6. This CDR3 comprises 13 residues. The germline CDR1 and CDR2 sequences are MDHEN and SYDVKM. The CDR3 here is CASSPGQGGEAFF. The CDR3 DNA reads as TGTGCCAGCAGTCCAGGACAGGGAGGTGAAGCTTTCTTT. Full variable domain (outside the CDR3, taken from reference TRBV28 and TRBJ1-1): DVKVTQSSRYLVKRTGEKVFLECVQDMDHENMFWYRQDPGLGLRLIYFSYDVKMKEKGDIPEGYSVSREKKERFSLILESASTNQTSMYLCASSPGQGGEAFFGQGTRLTVV.

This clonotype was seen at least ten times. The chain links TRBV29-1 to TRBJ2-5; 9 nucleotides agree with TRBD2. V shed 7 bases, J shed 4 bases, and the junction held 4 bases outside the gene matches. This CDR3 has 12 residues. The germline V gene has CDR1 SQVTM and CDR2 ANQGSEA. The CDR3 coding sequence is TGCAGCGCCGGACTAGCGTCAGAGACCCAGTACTTC. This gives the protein CSAGLASETQYF.